This entry lists 27 T cell receptor beta chains sequenced from one sample in a study of T cells in Graves' hyperthyroidism and ophthalmopathy. Authors of the study amplified TCR beta CDR3 regions from RNA transcripts. The HTBI primer set was used in a first-round RT-PCR of the TCR CDR3. TCRdb re-called the multiplex PCR reads with MiXCR, one entry per CDR3 protein. The sample records approximately 400,000 distinct CDR3 sequences, approximately 15% being singletons. Sequencing used blood. The receptors stem from a woman in her twenties or thirties with Graves' ophthalmopathy.

A word on this clonotype: A much larger clone differs by one base, so this may be a read error. This rearrangement joins TRBV9 to TRBJ2-5; either TRBD1 or TRBD2 may supply D (5 bases each). Per germline, CDR1 SGDLS and CDR2 YYNGEE. The CDR3 contains 14 residues. V lost 0 bases and J 3 bases, leaving 9 bases between the germline ends. CDR3 sequence: CASSVDLGEETQYF. The CDR3 coding sequence is TGTGCCAGCAGCGTAGACCTGGGGGAAGAGACCCAGTACTTC. Together with reference TRBV9 and TRBJ2-5, the CDR3 gives the full variable domain: DSGVTQTPKHLITATGQRVTLRCSPRSGDLSVYWYQQSLDQGLQFLIQYYNGEERAKGNILERFSAQQFPDLHSELNLSSLELGDSALYFCASSVDLGEETQYFGPGTRLLVL.

This clonotype came up many times. As DNA, the CDR3 is TGTGCCAGCTCACACCGGGACAGAGAGACCCAGTACTTC. Translation: CASSHRDRETQYF. This chain links TRBV18 with TRBJ2-5, with 7 bases aligning to TRBD1. Trimming cost V 4 bases and J 4 bases; bases outside gene matches: 3. This CDR3 has 13 residues. CDR1 is KGHSH and CDR2 is LQKENI in the germline V gene.

Ten or more counts support this clonotype. The rearrangement uses TRBV6-1 and TRBJ1-5, with a possible D match to TRBD1 (5 bases). V was cut by 10 bases and J by 4 bases, with 14 bases left in between. The length of the CDR3 is 13 residues. Germline V gene sequence: CDR1 MNHNS, CDR2 SASEGT. The CDR3 DNA is TGTGCCAACCGAGCCAGGGAGAATCAGCCCCAGCATTTT. Its protein is CANRARENQPQHF.

This clonotype was recorded many times. The V and J genes are TRBV2 and TRBJ1-6, with D unclear. The V gene lost 0 bases and the J gene lost 14 bases, with 8 bases spanning the gap. The CDR3 consists of 12 residues. Germline-derived CDR1 and CDR2 are SNHLY and FYNNEI. Written as DNA, the CDR3 is TGTGCCAGCAGTGAAGCGGGTTTCACCCTCCACTTT. It specifies CASSEAGFTLHF.

The table lists this clonotype with many counts. The rearrangement joins TRBV7-8 to TRBJ1-5; 9 bases agree with TRBD1. CDR3 size: 17 residues. V was clipped by 0 bases and J by 5 bases; unmatched bases: 8. Germline CDR1 reads SGHVS; CDR2 reads FQNEAQ. This CDR3 reads CASSLARGRQGDQPQHF. The CDR3 DNA is TGTGCCAGCAGCTTAGCGCGGGGTAGACAGGGGGATCAGCCCCAGCATTTT.

The CDR3 protein is CATFLLTNEQFF. The DNA for the CDR3 is TGTGCCACCTTCCTCTTAACCAATGAGCAGTTCTTC. The rearrangement uses TRBV6-2 or TRBV6-3 and TRBJ2-1; D unclear. Trimming stripped 10 bases from V and 6 bases from J, with 13 bases between. This CDR3 comprises 12 residues. Germline V gene data show CDR1 as MNHEY and CDR2 as SVGEGT.

This clonotype was recorded at least ten times. The gene calls are TRBV20-1 and TRBJ1-1, with a possible D match to TRBD1 (5 bases). Germline V lookup: CDR1 DFQATT, CDR2 SNEGSKA (reference sequence). The CDR3 sequence is 14 residues long. The ends were cut back, 3 bases at V and 0 bases at J, with 11 bases in the middle. In DNA, the CDR3 is TGCAGTGCTAGTACAGGAAATATGAACACTGAAGCTTTCTTT. Translating gives CSASTGNMNTEAFF.

In this sample, this clonotype turned up a few times. The gene calls are TRBV11-3 and TRBJ1-6; the D is unclear. The germline V gene has CDR1 SGHNT and CDR2 YENEEA. V lost 0 bases and J lost 9, with 6 bases in between. The CDR3 spans 13 residues. Here the CDR3 DNA reads TGTGCCAGCAGCTTAGAGGATGGTTCACCCCTCCACTTT. This codes for CASSLEDGSPLHF.

This clonotype was found many times. The chain has TRBV12-3 or TRBV12-4 and TRBJ1-1; D ambiguous. V shed 2 bases and J shed 7 bases, with 11 bases lying between them. This CDR3 has 13 residues. In DNA form, the CDR3 reads TGTGCCAGCAGTTTATTAGGGTGGGATGAAGCTTTCTTT. The encoded protein is CASSLLGWDEAFF.

This clonotype has ten or more counts. V and J are TRBV15 and TRBJ2-4, with no clear D. CDR1 is LNHNV and CDR2 is YYDKDF in the germline V gene (reference sequence). Trimming pared 6 bases from V and 4 bases from J, leaving 19 bases between. The CDR3 sequence is 16 residues long. In nucleotides, the CDR3 is TGTGCCACCAGTAATGTTCAGGTCCAAGCGAAAAACATTCAGTACTTC. Its translation is CATSNVQVQAKNIQYF.

Ten or more counts support this clonotype. The chain couples TRBV28 to TRBJ1-2, with D possibly matching TRBD1 (6 bases). Germline CDR1 reads MDHEN; CDR2 reads SYDVKM. The CDR3 runs to 14 residues. V was cut by 3 bases and J by 2 bases, with 10 bases left in between. Here the CDR3 DNA reads TGTGCCAGCAGTTTGCAGGGGACGAACTATGGCTACACCTTC. This encodes CASSLQGTNYGYTF.

Points on this clonotype: One base away lies a much larger clone, so this may be a sequencing read error. This chain links TRBV12-3 or TRBV12-4 with TRBJ2-3; the D is unclear. This CDR3 is 14 amino acids long. The germline V and J ends were trimmed by 5 bases and 4 bases, with 13 bases remaining between them. In DNA form, the CDR3 reads TGTGCCAGCAGTCCCCGACGGGCGCCAGATACGCAGTATTTT. This gives the protein CASSPRRAPDTQYF.

This clonotype was observed many times. The chain uses TRBV2 and TRBJ1-2; perhaps TRBD1 as D (6 bases). Germline CDR1 is SNHLY and CDR2 is FYNNEI. The CDR3 loop spans 14 amino acids. With 6 bases removed from V and 3 bases from J, the gap between germline ends came to 14 bases. CDR3 in DNA: TGTGCCAGCAGCCAAGGGGGAATCTACTATGGCTACACCTTC. It encodes CASSQGGIYYGYTF.

The genes are TRBV20-1 and TRBJ2-3; 9 nucleotides line up with TRBD2. Germline-derived CDR1 and CDR2 are DFQATT and SNEGSKA (reference sequence). The CDR3 is 13 amino acids. Losses at the gene ends were 2 bases for V and 10 bases for J; bases not matched to a gene: 7. This CDR3 reads CSARSGTSISQYF. The CDR3 DNA sequence: TGCAGTGCTAGATCCGGGACTAGCATCTCGCAGTATTTT.

Remarks on this clonotype: In this CDR3 the conserved last residue, phenylalanine or tryptophan, is missing, so a read error is likely. The V call is TRBV15, the J call TRBJ2-2; no clear D gene. Per germline, CDR1 LNHNV and CDR2 YYDKDF (reference sequence). The CDR3 spans 17 residues. The CDR3 sequence: CATSRDLGRTNTGELFL. CDR3 DNA sequence: TGTGCAACCAGCAGAGATCTGGGCAGGACGAACACCGGGGAGCTGTTTTTA.

The chain employs TRBV9 and TRBJ1-4, with D tentatively TRBD1 (6 bases). CDR3 length equals 14 residues. Germline V CDR1 and CDR2: SGDLS, YYNGEE. Trimming left V 0 bases short and J 8 bases short, with 11 bases between. The CDR3 protein is CASSVVQGREKLFF. As DNA, the CDR3 is TGTGCCAGCAGCGTAGTACAGGGTAGGGAAAAACTGTTTTTT.

Turning to this clonotype: Just one base apart from a much larger clone, this may be a read error. As the CDR3 is not closed by the conserved phenylalanine or tryptophan, this likely results from a read error. V gene TRBV20-1 combines with J gene TRBJ2-7; 8 nucleotides match TRBD1. Germline-derived CDR1 and CDR2 are DFQATT and SNEGSKA (reference sequence). The CDR3 is 14 residues long. Trimming removed 8 bases from V and 3 bases from J; junction bases left unmatched: 12. The CDR3 region is CSPDAGTGNYEQYS. The CDR3 nucleotides are TGCAGTCCAGACGCCGGGACAGGCAACTACGAGCAGTACTCC.

This clonotype has at least ten counts. This chain joins TRBV27 and TRBJ2-1; 9 bases agree with TRBD2. This CDR3 contains 14 residues. J was trimmed by 6 bases and V by 8 bases; bases with no gene match: 8. Germline lookup yields CDR1 MNHEY and CDR2 SMNVEV (reference sequence). For the CDR3, the DNA is TGTGCCAGCCGAAGCGGGGGGCGGAGCAATGAGCAGTTCTTC. This translates into CASRSGGRSNEQFF.

This clonotype was counted at least ten times. V gene TRBV5-6 combines with J gene TRBJ2-1; the D is unclear. Germline values: CDR1 SGHDT, CDR2 YYEEEE. V was clipped by 1 base and J by 7 bases, with 6 bases between them. This CDR3 is 12 amino acids long. CDR3 in DNA: TGTGCCAGCAGCTTGTGGGGAAATGAGCAGTTCTTC. Translating it yields CASSLWGNEQFF.

The chain couples TRBV7-9 to TRBJ2-3; maybe TRBD1 (6 bases). The germline gives CDR1 SEHNR, CDR2 FQNEAQ (reference sequence). The CDR3 loop spans 13 amino acids. Trimming left V 4 bases short and J 6 bases short, with 11 bases between. In nucleotides, the CDR3 is TGTGCCAGCAGCTCCAAAACAGGGGATACGCAGTATTTT. Translated: CASSSKTGDTQYF.

This clonotype showed up many times. This chain links TRBV28 with TRBJ2-7, with D hard to call. From germline, CDR1 is MDHEN and CDR2 SYDVKM. CDR3 size: 15 residues. V lost 3 bases and J lost 1, with 13 bases in between. The CDR3 nucleotides read TGTGCCAGCAGTTTTGGCCCCCAATATTCCTACGAGCAGTACTTC. This codes for CASSFGPQYSYEQYF. The full variable domain, with the rest looked up from reference TRBV28 and TRBJ2-7, is DVKVTQSSRYLVKRTGEKVFLECVQDMDHENMFWYRQDPGLGLRLIYFSYDVKMKEKGDIPEGYSVSREKKERFSLILESASTNQTSMYLCASSFGPQYSYEQYFGPGTRLTVT.

At least ten counts were recorded for this clonotype. This sequence joins TRBV3-1 and TRBJ2-1, with a weak D call TRBD2 (5 bases). The germline V gene has CDR1 LGHDT and CDR2 YNNKEL (reference sequence). The CDR3 has 15 residues. The V end lost 0 bases, the J end lost 4 bases, and 10 bases lay between the germline ends. CDR3 protein: CASSQDGIVYNEQFF. CDR3 DNA: TGTGCCAGCAGCCAAGACGGGATCGTGTACAATGAGCAGTTCTTC.

This clonotype was observed at least ten times. The chain has TRBV18 and TRBJ2-3; the match to TRBD2 covers 16 bases. The germline V gene encodes CDR1 KGHSH and CDR2 LQKENI. CDR3 length: 18 amino acids. Germline trimming cut 3 bases from V and 5 bases from J; bases unmatched to any gene: 8. The CDR3 nucleotides read TGTGCCAGCTCACCGCCGGGACTAGCGGGGGGGCCTAGAGATACGCAGTATTTT. Residues: CASSPPGLAGGPRDTQYF.

There are many counts of this clonotype. This chain links TRBV2 with TRBJ2-3; 7 bases are shared with TRBD2. The CDR3 extends over 14 amino acids. Looked up from germline, CDR1 is SNHLY and CDR2 is FYNNEI. V trimming: 6 bases; J trimming: 0 bases; junction bases outside the gene matches: 3. The CDR3 coding sequence is TGTGCCAGCAGGAGGACTAGGAGCACAGATACGCAGTATTTT. The encoded protein is CASRRTRSTDTQYF.

This clonotype was seen repeatedly, ten times or more. The rearrangement links TRBV7-2 to TRBJ2-1, with D tentatively TRBD1 (6 bases). Looked up from germline, CDR1 is SGHTA and CDR2 is FQGNSA. V lost 1 base to trimming and J lost 6 bases, with 13 bases between them. This CDR3 region has 15 residues. Here the CDR3 DNA reads TGTGCCAGCAGCTTAGTTCCAGGGGAAAGCAATGAGCAGTTCTTC. This gives the protein CASSLVPGESNEQFF.

V gene TRBV19 combines with J gene TRBJ2-2; TRBD1 agrees at 9 bases. The ends lost 4 bases at V and 3 bases at J; junction bases unmatched: 12. Germline loops: CDR1 LNHDA, CDR2 SQIVND (reference sequence). The CDR3 spans 18 residues. DNA for the CDR3: TGTGCCAGTAGTAGACAAACTGCCGGACAGGGGTACACCGGGGAGCTGTTTTTT. It yields the protein CASSRQTAGQGYTGELFF.

There are many counts of this clonotype. The chain carries TRBV20-1 and TRBJ1-1; D is undetermined. V dropped 6 bases and J dropped 3 bases, with 11 bases sitting between them. This CDR3 has 12 residues. The germline gives CDR1 DFQATT, CDR2 SNEGSKA (reference sequence). The CDR3 region has the DNA TGCAGTGCGGGCCCAAGGGACACTGAAGCTTTCTTT. This translates into CSAGPRDTEAFF.